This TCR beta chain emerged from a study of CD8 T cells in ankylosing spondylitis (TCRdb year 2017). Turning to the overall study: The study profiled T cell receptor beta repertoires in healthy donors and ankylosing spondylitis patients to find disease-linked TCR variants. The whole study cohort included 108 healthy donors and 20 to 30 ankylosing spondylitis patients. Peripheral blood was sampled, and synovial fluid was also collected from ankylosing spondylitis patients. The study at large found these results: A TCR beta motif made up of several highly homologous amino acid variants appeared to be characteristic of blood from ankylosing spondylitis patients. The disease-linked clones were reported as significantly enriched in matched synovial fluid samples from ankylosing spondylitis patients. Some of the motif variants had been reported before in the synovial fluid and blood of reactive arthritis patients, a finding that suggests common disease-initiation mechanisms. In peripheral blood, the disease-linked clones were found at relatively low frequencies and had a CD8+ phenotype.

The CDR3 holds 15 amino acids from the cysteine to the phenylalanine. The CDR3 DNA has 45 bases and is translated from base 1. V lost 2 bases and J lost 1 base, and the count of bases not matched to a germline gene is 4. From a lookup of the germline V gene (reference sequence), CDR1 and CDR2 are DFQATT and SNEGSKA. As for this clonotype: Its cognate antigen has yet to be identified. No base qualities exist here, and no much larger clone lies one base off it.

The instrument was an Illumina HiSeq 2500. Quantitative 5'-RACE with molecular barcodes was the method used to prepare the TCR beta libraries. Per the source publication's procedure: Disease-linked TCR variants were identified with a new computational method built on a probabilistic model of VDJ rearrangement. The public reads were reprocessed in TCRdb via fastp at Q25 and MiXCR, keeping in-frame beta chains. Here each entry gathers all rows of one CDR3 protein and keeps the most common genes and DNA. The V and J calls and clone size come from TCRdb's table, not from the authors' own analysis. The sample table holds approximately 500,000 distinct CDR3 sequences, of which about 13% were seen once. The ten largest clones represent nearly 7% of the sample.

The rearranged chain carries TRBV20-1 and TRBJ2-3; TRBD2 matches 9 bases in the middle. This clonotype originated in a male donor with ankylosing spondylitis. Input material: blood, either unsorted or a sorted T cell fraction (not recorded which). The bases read TGCAGTGCTAGATCCCGGACTAGCGGCACAGATACGCAGTATTTT. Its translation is CSARSRTSGTDTQYF.